The rows below give T cell receptor beta chains drawn from one sample of a study of blood T cell repertoires in COVID-19. Sequenced by immunoSEQ multiplex PCR; TCRdb stores in-frame clones only, minus some. The sample carries under 200,000 clones, 85% to 90% recorded once. Sequenced sample: peripheral blood. These receptors were taken from a man younger than 35 with acute or convalescent COVID-19. Each CDR3 is given with its conserved first and last residue. The order of the fields is V gene, clone size, D gene, J gene, CDR3 DNA, CDR3 protein. D genes are given only for firm matches. Clone size is given for some rows only: seen once, a few or many times, or a class if the clone is expanded.

v_gene: TRBV4-1
abundance: .
d_gene: .
j_gene: TRBJ2-7
CDR3nt: TGCGCCAGCAGCCAGAGTGGGGGGTCCTACGAGCAGTACTTC
CDR3aa: CASSQSGGSYEQYF

v_gene: TRBV18
abundance: few
d_gene: .
j_gene: TRBJ1-1
CDR3nt: TGTGCCAGCTCACCGCGGACAGCGACCAACACTGAAGCTTTCTTT
CDR3aa: CASSPRTATNTEAFF

v_gene: TRBV5-1
abundance: .
d_gene: TRBD1
j_gene: TRBJ2-2
CDR3nt: TGCGCCAGCAGCTTGTTACAGGGGAATCCCGGGGAGCTGTTTTTT
CDR3aa: CASSLLQGNPGELFF

v_gene: TRBV6-5
abundance: .
d_gene: .
j_gene: TRBJ2-5
CDR3nt: TGTGCCAGCAGGAAGGACATACTTCAAGAGACCCAGTACTTC
CDR3aa: CASRKDILQETQYF

v_gene: TRBV6-5
abundance: .
d_gene: TRBD1
j_gene: TRBJ2-3
CDR3nt: TGTGCCAGCAGGTGGACAGGGGGCCGCACAGATACGCAGTATTTT
CDR3aa: CASRWTGGRTDTQYF

v_gene: TRBV30
abundance: .
d_gene: .
j_gene: TRBJ1-2
CDR3nt: TGTGCCTGGACTCTGACACTTAACTATGGCTACACCTTC
CDR3aa: CAWTLTLNYGYTF

v_gene: TRBV5-1
abundance: .
d_gene: .
j_gene: TRBJ2-5
CDR3nt: TGCGCCAGCAGCGCCAGACCGGGGGATCAAGAGACCCAGTACTTC
CDR3aa: CASSARPGDQETQYF

v_gene: TRBV7-3
abundance: .
d_gene: .
j_gene: TRBJ1-1
CDR3nt: TGTGCCAGCAGCTTAAGATTCGGTGAGGAAGCTTTCTTT
CDR3aa: CASSLRFGEEAFF

v_gene: TRBV10-3
abundance: .
d_gene: TRBD1
j_gene: TRBJ1-2
CDR3nt: TGTGCCATCAGTGAGTCACTCAGGGGGCTCTATGGCTACACCTTC
CDR3aa: CAISESLRGLYGYTF

v_gene: TRBV3-1/TRBV3-2
abundance: .
d_gene: .
j_gene: TRBJ1-3
CDR3nt: TGTGCCAGCAGCCAAATGTCAGGCTCTGGAAACACCATATATTTT
CDR3aa: CASSQMSGSGNTIYF

v_gene: TRBV7-9
abundance: .
d_gene: .
j_gene: TRBJ2-3
CDR3nt: TGTGCCAGCAGCTTATGGCGGGCGAGCACAGATACGCAGTATTTT
CDR3aa: CASSLWRASTDTQYF

v_gene: TRBV2
abundance: .
d_gene: TRBD1
j_gene: TRBJ1-5
CDR3nt: TGTGCCAGCAAAGATGCGCGACAGGGATGGGGTCAGCCCCAGCATTTT
CDR3aa: CASKDARQGWGQPQHF

v_gene: TRBV18
abundance: .
d_gene: .
j_gene: TRBJ1-1
CDR3nt: TGTGCCAGCTCACCCCAGGGGTTGAACACTGAAGCTTTCTTT
CDR3aa: CASSPQGLNTEAFF

v_gene: TRBV21-1
abundance: .
d_gene: .
j_gene: TRBJ2-2
CDR3nt: TGTGCCAGCAGCAAATTGGACAGGGTAGACACCGGGGAGCTGTTTTTT
CDR3aa: CASSKLDRVDTGELFF

v_gene: TRBV5-1
abundance: .
d_gene: TRBD2
j_gene: TRBJ2-7
CDR3nt: TGCGCCAGCAGCTTACGGGGGGAACTCTACGAGCAGTACTTC
CDR3aa: CASSLRGELYEQYF

v_gene: TRBV2
abundance: .
d_gene: .
j_gene: TRBJ1-2
CDR3nt: TGTGCCAGCAGCGAGGAGGGAGACTATGGCTACACCTTC
CDR3aa: CASSEEGDYGYTF

v_gene: TRBV7-9
abundance: .
d_gene: TRBD1
j_gene: TRBJ1-4
CDR3nt: TGTGCCAGCACCGGGACAGGGCCTGAAAAACTGTTTTTT
CDR3aa: CASTGTGPEKLFF

v_gene: TRBV19
abundance: .
d_gene: TRBD1
j_gene: TRBJ1-4
CDR3nt: TGTGCCAGTAGTGGACAGGGTAATGAAAAACTGTTTTTT
CDR3aa: CASSGQGNEKLFF

v_gene: TRBV29-1
abundance: .
d_gene: TRBD1
j_gene: TRBJ1-2
CDR3nt: TGCAGCGTTGAAGGTGACAGGGGAGGCTACACCTTC
CDR3aa: CSVEGDRGGYTF

v_gene: TRBV6-2/TRBV6-3
abundance: .
d_gene: .
j_gene: TRBJ2-3
CDR3nt: TGTGCCAGCAGTTACTCCCGGGACACAGATACGCAGTATTTT
CDR3aa: CASSYSRDTDTQYF

v_gene: TRBV11-2
abundance: .
d_gene: .
j_gene: TRBJ2-1
CDR3nt: TGTGCCAGCAGCTTAAACCAGGGTAATGAGCAGTTCTTC
CDR3aa: CASSLNQGNEQFF

v_gene: TRBV28
abundance: .
d_gene: .
j_gene: TRBJ1-5
CDR3nt: TGTGCCAGCAACAGGGATAGCAATCAGCCCCAGCATTTT
CDR3aa: CASNRDSNQPQHF

v_gene: TRBV6-5
abundance: few
d_gene: .
j_gene: TRBJ1-1
CDR3nt: TGTGCCAGCAGCCGTACAGGGTCGAGAACTGAAGCTTTCTTT
CDR3aa: CASSRTGSRTEAFF

v_gene: TRBV28
abundance: .
d_gene: .
j_gene: TRBJ1-5
CDR3nt: TGTGCCAGCACCAAAGCAGGACAGCCGGGCAATCAGCCCCAGCATTTT
CDR3aa: CASTKAGQPGNQPQHF

v_gene: TRBV10-3
abundance: .
d_gene: TRBD2
j_gene: TRBJ2-3
CDR3nt: TGTGCCATCAGCGAGCCCCCTAGCGGGGGTGAATTTTACACAGATACGCAGTATTTT
CDR3aa: CAISEPPSGGEFYTDTQYF

v_gene: TRBV27
abundance: .
d_gene: TRBD1
j_gene: TRBJ2-1
CDR3nt: TGTGCCAGCAATTCTCTCCAACAGGGGGCGTACAATGAGCAGTTCTTC
CDR3aa: CASNSLQQGAYNEQFF

v_gene: TRBV19
abundance: .
d_gene: .
j_gene: TRBJ1-4
CDR3nt: TGTGCCAGTAGTATAGGATCCGCTAACAATGAAAAACTGTTTTTT
CDR3aa: CASSIGSANNEKLFF

v_gene: TRBV29-1
abundance: once
d_gene: TRBD2
j_gene: TRBJ2-1
CDR3nt: TGCAGCGTTGAACCCACTAGCGGGGCCTACAATGAGCAGTTCTTC
CDR3aa: CSVEPTSGAYNEQFF